Included here is one T cell receptor (beta chain) sequence, with context. Its antigen is not identified. Trimming stripped 0 bases from V and 3 bases from J, with 6 bases between. The CDR3 has 13 amino acids. Per germline, CDR1 SGHTA and CDR2 FQGTGA. This specimen comes from a study of T-cell reconstitution after alpha-beta-depleted transplantation in children. Unique molecular identifiers featured in how the TCRbeta library was prepared. From the PCR reads, TCRdb called clonotypes with MiXCR, one entry per CDR3 protein. Here the sample spans about 440,000 distinct CDR3 sequences, around 46% being singletons. Overall study findings and caveats: T-cell counts and diversity at one year post-transplant came mainly from newly produced T cells.

The material sequenced was PBMCs, taken before TCRalphabeta/CD19-depleted stem cell transplant. This receptor was taken from a girl aged 2 to 9 with aplastic anemia, due to receive a stem cell transplant. This chain joins TRBV7-3 and TRBJ2-7, with a possible D match to TRBD1 (5 bases). In DNA form, the CDR3 reads TGTGCCAGCAGCTTAACCGACAGCTACGAGCAGTACTTC. This codes for CASSLTDSYEQYF.